These T cell receptor beta chains were read from a single sample in a study of T cell responses to AZD1222 COVID-19 vaccine. The repertoire was sequenced with immunoSEQ multiplex PCR; TCRdb's copy has only in-frame clones and lacks some. Among fewer than 200,000 clones listed, approximately 92% were seen once. The sample was peripheral blood, taken on day 0 of AZD1222 vaccination. These receptors were taken from an adult in good health. Both conserved end residues are part of each CDR3. The D gene is left open where the match is weak. Not all rows give a size; the values are once, few, many and, for expanded clones, a class.

TRBV7-9	-	TRBD1	TRBJ1-2	TGTGCCAGCAGCCTGGACAGGGCTCCGCTCTTCTTC	CASSLDRAPLFF
TRBV3-1/TRBV3-2	-	-	TRBJ2-7	TGTGCCAGCACCCCTGAGCCCCGGGGGAACACCCACGAGCAGTACTTC	CASTPEPRGNTHEQYF
TRBV5-1	-	-	TRBJ1-4	TGCGCCAGCAGCTTGGGAGGGGGAACTAATGAAAAACTGTTTTTT	CASSLGGGTNEKLFF
TRBV18	once	-	TRBJ2-7	TGTGCCAGCTCACCACAGGGCAAGCTCTCCTACGAGCAGTACTTC	CASSPQGKLSYEQYF
TRBV7-9	once	-	TRBJ1-4	TGTGCCAGCAGCTTAGGTGGGACACTTCATGAAAAACTGTTTTTT	CASSLGGTLHEKLFF
TRBV11-2	-	TRBD1	TRBJ1-1	TGTGCCAGCAAACAGGGGCCGGCGAACACTGAAGCTTTCTTT	CASKQGPANTEAFF
TRBV11-2	-	-	TRBJ1-1	TGTGCCAGCAGCTTAGATTTCAGGGGTACTGAAGCTTTCTTT	CASSLDFRGTEAFF
TRBV19	-	TRBD1	TRBJ2-7	TGTGCCAGTAGTGACAGGGGAGCCTACGAGCAGTACTTC	CASSDRGAYEQYF
TRBV2	-	-	TRBJ1-5	TGTGCCAGCAGTGAAGAGGCGGGACTACAGCCCCAGCATTTT	CASSEEAGLQPQHF
TRBV19	-	-	TRBJ1-2	TGTGCCAGTAGTATAACTCTTCCCGGCAACTATGGCTACACCTTC	CASSITLPGNYGYTF
TRBV10-1	few	-	TRBJ1-5	TGCGCCAGTTTCTGGGGCTCGGGCAATCAGCCCCAGCATTTT	CASFWGSGNQPQHF
TRBV6-5	-	-	TRBJ1-1	TGTGCCAGCAGTTACGTGGGGGAAGGGACTGAAGCTTTCTTT	CASSYVGEGTEAFF
TRBV5-1	-	-	TRBJ1-5	TGCGCCAGCAGCTTGACACCGAATAGCAATCAGCCCCAGCATTTT	CASSLTPNSNQPQHF
TRBV18	-	-	TRBJ1-4	TGTGCCAGCTCACCAAACCCGACAGTTTCTAATGAAAAACTGTTTTTT	CASSPNPTVSNEKLFF
TRBV6-5	-	-	TRBJ1-2	TGTGCCAGCAGGGGGACGTATGGCTACACCTTC	CASRGTYGYTF
TRBV24-1	-	TRBD1	TRBJ1-2	TGTGCCACCAGTGAAAACGGACAGGGAAACTATGGCTACACCTTC	CATSENGQGNYGYTF
TRBV28	-	-	TRBJ2-1	TGTGCCAGCAGTACCCCGCTTATCTACAATGAGCAGTTCTTC	CASSTPLIYNEQFF
TRBV5-4	-	-	TRBJ1-3	TGTGCCAGCAGCTTGGTAGGGCCTGGAAACACCATATATTTT	CASSLVGPGNTIYF
TRBV7-2	-	-	TRBJ1-5	TGTGCCAGCAGTGCTAGAGCCAATCAGCCCCAGCATTTT	CASSARANQPQHF
TRBV3-1/TRBV3-2	once	-	TRBJ1-1	TGTGCCAGCAGCCAAGTCGTGGGAAAAACTGAAGCTTTCTTT	CASSQVVGKTEAFF